This T cell receptor beta chain was profiled in a study of blood T cell repertoires in COVID-19. From germline, CDR1 is KGHSH and CDR2 LQKENI. The CDR3 covers 14 residues. V trimming: 3 bases; J trimming: 7 bases; junction bases outside the gene matches: 6. Using immunoSEQ multiplex PCR, the repertoire was profiled, and TCRdb retains in-frame clones only, with some absent. The repertoire includes fewer than 300,000 clones, 90% of them detected once, and 5.5% to 8% sits in the top ten. Source material: peripheral blood. The clonotype was recovered from a woman aged 50 to 60 with COVID-19, enrolled during active disease. J is TRBJ2-1 and V is TRBV18, with 7 bases aligning to TRBD2. In DNA, the CDR3 is TGTGCCAGCTCACCGGGAGGGCTGACTAATGAGCAGTTCTTC. This codes for CASSPGGLTNEQFF.